This entry lists 22 T cell receptor beta chains sequenced from one sample in a study of cytomegalovirus exposure and HLA in healthy donors. The protocol was immunoSEQ multiplex PCR, while the TCRdb copy is restricted to in-frame clones and leaves out a portion. This sample has about 400,000 clones, with 75% to 90% found just once. Sequences were obtained from PBMCs. These receptors all come from a woman between 18 and 30 years old in good health and CMV-seronegative.

V is TRBV27 and J is TRBJ1-2, with 7 bases that match TRBD1. Germline V gene data show CDR1 as MNHEY and CDR2 as SMNVEV (reference sequence). This CDR3 has 13 residues. Trimming removed 2 bases from V and 8 bases from J; junction bases left unmatched: 5. The CDR3 nucleotides read TGTGCCAGCAGTTTAGGTCCCAGGGGGGGCTACACCTTC. Amino acid sequence: CASSLGPRGGYTF.

The chain's CDR3 is CASSLSLAGEYEQYF. CDR3 sequence (DNA): TGTGCCAGCAGCTTATCCCTAGCGGGAGAGTACGAGCAGTACTTC. The genes are TRBV11-2 and TRBJ2-7, with 10 bases matching TRBD2. The germline V gene encodes CDR1 SGHAT and CDR2 FQNNGV. V lost 2 bases, J lost 4 bases, and 5 bases stayed unmatched. This CDR3 is built from 15 residues.

The V and J genes are TRBV28 and TRBJ2-7; D unclear. The CDR3 runs to 11 residues. Germline CDR1 reads MDHEN; CDR2 reads SYDVKM. The germline V and J ends were trimmed by 7 bases and 2 bases, with 6 bases remaining between them. CDR3 sequence: CASTGPYEQYF. For the CDR3, the DNA is TGTGCCAGCACAGGCCCCTACGAGCAGTACTTC.

The chain is built from TRBV2 and TRBJ2-1; 13 positions agree with TRBD2. This CDR3 region has 15 residues. J was trimmed by 10 bases and V by 6 bases; bases with no gene match: 9. Germline V gene data show CDR1 as SNHLY and CDR2 as FYNNEI. The CDR3 loop is CASRPTSGGAREQFF. The CDR3 coding sequence is TGTGCCAGCAGGCCCACTAGCGGGGGGGCCCGGGAGCAGTTCTTC.

Here the CDR3 reads CASTELTGMNTGELFF. CDR3 DNA sequence: TGTGCCAGCACTGAATTGACAGGGATGAACACCGGGGAGCTGTTTTTT. The rearrangement links TRBV7-3 to TRBJ2-2; 7 nucleotides agree with TRBD1. Germline trimming cut 7 bases from V and 1 base from J; bases unmatched to any gene: 9. CDR1 and CDR2 from the germline V gene are SGHTA and FQGTGA. This CDR3 region has 16 residues. Combining the CDR3 with reference TRBV7-3 and TRBJ2-2 gives the whole variable domain GAGVSQTPSNKVTEKGKYVELRCDPISGHTALYWYRQSLGQGPEFLIYFQGTGAADDSGLPNDRFFAVRPEGSVSTLKIQRTERGDSAVYLCASTELTGMNTGELFFGEGSRLTVL.

This chain joins TRBV5-1 and TRBJ2-1; possible D gene TRBD2, 5 bases. CDR1 SGHRS and CDR2 YFSETQ come from the germline V gene. Trimming pared 4 bases from V and 2 bases from J, leaving 10 bases between. This CDR3 contains 14 residues. The CDR3 sequence is CASSPSGTYNEQFF. CDR3 nucleotides: TGCGCCAGCAGCCCGTCCGGGACCTACAATGAGCAGTTCTTC.

The gene calls are TRBV7-8 and TRBJ2-3; TRBD1 matches at 8 bases. Germline V lookup: CDR1 SGHVS, CDR2 FQNEAQ. V dropped 2 bases and J dropped 3; count of bases not matched to a gene: 4. CDR3 length equals 15 residues. As DNA, the CDR3 is TGTGCCAGCAGCTTATACGGGACAGGAACAGATACGCAGTATTTT. Amino acids: CASSLYGTGTDTQYF.

The chain recombines TRBV7-9 with TRBJ2-1, with D maybe TRBD1 (6 bases). The CDR3 consists of 14 residues. Trimming removed 1 base at V and 4 bases at J, with 8 bases between. Germline values: CDR1 SEHNR, CDR2 FQNEAQ (reference sequence). CDR3 residues: CASSLEGHYNEQFF. CDR3 nucleotide sequence: TGTGCCAGCAGCTTAGAGGGACATTACAATGAGCAGTTCTTC.

The V gene is TRBV5-1, the J gene TRBJ2-5; 11 bases align to TRBD1. The CDR3 totals 17 residues. Germline V CDR1 and CDR2: SGHRS, YFSETQ. V trimming: 0 bases; J trimming: 5 bases; junction bases outside the gene matches: 9. CDR3: CASSLVSGTGGVETQYF. The CDR3 DNA reads as TGCGCCAGCAGCTTGGTATCCGGGACAGGGGGAGTTGAGACCCAGTACTTC.

V usage is TRBV6-5 and J usage is TRBJ2-1; 12 bases are shared with TRBD2. Trimming cost V 2 bases and J 12 bases; bases outside gene matches: 11. From germline, CDR1 is MNHEY and CDR2 SVGAGI. This CDR3 has 16 residues. CDR3 region: CASSYEAGLAGYRQFF. Here the CDR3 DNA reads TGTGCCAGCAGTTACGAAGCGGGACTAGCGGGTTATAGGCAGTTCTTC.

Of note for this clone: The same CDR3 arises from other DNA sequences in this sample as well. CDR3 coding DNA: TGTGCCAGCAGAGGACAGGGGGATCAGCCCCAGCATTTT. Protein: CASRGQGDQPQHF. This chain connects TRBV19 to TRBJ1-5, with 10 bases lining up with TRBD1. From germline, CDR1 is LNHDA and CDR2 SQIVND (reference sequence). V was pared by 9 bases and J by 5 bases, with 4 bases of the junction left unmatched. The CDR3 consists of 13 residues.

The gene calls are TRBV30 and TRBJ2-1; D perhaps matches TRBD1 (5 bases). CDR1 is GTSNPN, CDR2 SVGIG, per germline (reference sequence). This CDR3 has 11 residues. V dropped 3 bases and J dropped 8 bases, with 8 bases sitting between them. DNA of the CDR3: TGTGCCTGGAGCCCAGGGTATGAGCAGTTCTTC. Amino acid sequence: CAWSPGYEQFF.

This sequence joins TRBV18 and TRBJ2-1; 12 nucleotides line up with TRBD2. The CDR3 is made up of 20 amino acids. Germline trimming cut 3 bases from V and 0 bases from J; bases unmatched to any gene: 12. Germline CDR1 is KGHSH and CDR2 is LQKENI. CDR3: CASSPLPGLAGTASYNEQFF. The CDR3 DNA is TGTGCCAGCTCACCTCTTCCGGGACTAGCGGGCACCGCCTCCTACAATGAGCAGTTCTTC.

The V call is TRBV19, the J call TRBJ1-2; a possible D gene is TRBD1 (6 bases). This CDR3 contains 12 residues. V lost 7 bases and J 8 bases, leaving 14 bases between the germline ends. In germline, CDR1 is LNHDA, CDR2 SQIVND (reference sequence). The CDR3 DNA is TGTGCCAGTATTGTAGGGGGTTACGGCTACACCTTC. Translating gives CASIVGGYGYTF.

The rearrangement uses TRBV9 and TRBJ1-4, with a tentative D call TRBD1 (5 bases). Deletions cut 7 bases from V and 2 bases from J, with 12 bases between. Germline CDR1 is SGDLS and CDR2 is YYNGEE. The CDR3 loop spans 14 amino acids. As DNA, the CDR3 is TGTGCCAGCGGAAGGGGTCCCACTAATGAAAAACTGTTTTTT. It encodes CASGRGPTNEKLFF.

The chain recombines TRBV9 with TRBJ1-1, with D perhaps matching TRBD1 (6 bases). V was trimmed by 0 bases and J by 4 bases, leaving 13 bases between them. The V gene's germline CDR1 is SGDLS and CDR2 YYNGEE. CDR3 length: 15 residues. CDR3 in DNA: TGTGCCAGCAGCGTAGGGAACAGGGTGGGCACTGAAGCTTTCTTT. Translated, it gives CASSVGNRVGTEAFF. Combining the CDR3 with reference TRBV9 and TRBJ1-1 gives the whole variable domain DSGVTQTPKHLITATGQRVTLRCSPRSGDLSVYWYQQSLDQGLQFLIQYYNGEERAKGNILERFSAQQFPDLHSELNLSSLELGDSALYFCASSVGNRVGTEAFFGQGTRLTVV.

The V gene is TRBV28, the J gene TRBJ2-7, with D possibly TRBD1 on 5 matching bases. The germline gives CDR1 MDHEN, CDR2 SYDVKM. The V gene lost 5 bases and the J gene lost 1 base, with 12 bases spanning the gap. There are 14 residues in the CDR3. CDR3: CASSQGGPSYEQYF. CDR3 in DNA: TGTGCCAGCAGTCAGGGTGGACCTTCCTACGAGCAGTACTTC.

This chain connects TRBV6-1 to TRBJ2-5, with 12 bases lining up with TRBD2. CDR1 is MNHNS, CDR2 SASEGT, per germline. The CDR3 runs to 14 residues. J lost 4 bases, V lost 5 bases, and 2 bases had no gene match. The CDR3 here is CASSPGLAGETQYF. The CDR3 nucleotides read TGTGCCAGCAGTCCGGGACTAGCGGGAGAGACCCAGTACTTC.

This chain joins TRBV9 and TRBJ2-3; D perhaps matches TRBD1 (5 bases). In germline, CDR1 is SGDLS, CDR2 YYNGEE. The V and J ends lost 7 bases and 4 bases respectively, with 13 bases between them. The CDR3 is 13 residues long. CDR3 sequence: CASQGRYADTQYF. CDR3 sequence (DNA): TGTGCCAGCCAGGGAAGATATGCAGATACGCAGTATTTT.

V is TRBV6-5 and J is TRBJ1-4, with D uncertain. V lost 2 bases and J lost 8, with 12 bases in between. CDR3 length: 14 amino acids. The germline V gene has CDR1 MNHEY and CDR2 SVGAGI. The CDR3 DNA reads TGTGCCAGCAGTTACGTGGGGAGTTCAGAAAAACTGTTTTTT. This sequence encodes CASSYVGSSEKLFF.

The V call is TRBV28, the J call TRBJ1-6, with TRBD1 as a possible D gene (6 bases). V was clipped by 4 bases and J by 0 bases, with 10 bases between them. This CDR3 contains 16 residues. Germline V gives CDR1 MDHEN, CDR2 SYDVKM. The CDR3: CASSSRTDSYNSPLHF. The DNA of the CDR3 is TGTGCCAGCAGTTCCCGGACAGACTCCTATAATTCACCCCTCCACTTT.

The CDR3 DNA reads as TGTGCCAGCCAGAAGAGATACTATCAAGAGCCCCAGCATTTT. Translation gives CASQKRYYQEPQHF. This chain uses TRBV2 with TRBJ1-5; D is ambiguous. The germline CDR1 and CDR2 sequences are SNHLY and FYNNEI. The germline V and J ends were trimmed by 8 bases and 8 bases, with 19 bases remaining between them. The CDR3 sequence is 14 residues long.